The sequence of this T cell receptor beta chain was determined in a study of T cells in Graves' hyperthyroidism and ophthalmopathy. Points from the study as a whole: Most clonotypes that expanded in the thyroid above 0.001 also showed up in blood.

Trimming took off 1 base at V and 8 bases at J, with 8 bases between the two ends. CDR1 GTSNPN and CDR2 SVGIG come from the germline V gene (reference sequence). The CDR3 totals 11 residues. The source material, RNA transcripts, was used to amplify TCR beta CDR3 regions. The HTBI primer set drove a first-round RT-PCR of the TCR CDR3. Each CDR3 protein gets one entry after TCRdb re-called the multiplex PCR reads with MiXCR. The data hold around 270,000 distinct CDR3 sequences, with roughly a fifth observed a single time. This clonotype was counted at least ten times. The antigen is not known. The sequenced sample was blood. The chain couples TRBV30 to TRBJ1-2; D may be TRBD1 (5 bases). This TCR was recovered from a man aged 50 to 60 with Graves' ophthalmopathy. The CDR3 reads CAWSDRGGYTF. In DNA form, the CDR3 reads TGTGCCTGGAGTGATCGGGGCGGCTACACCTTC. Using reference TRBV30 and TRBJ1-2 for the parts outside the CDR3, the full variable domain is SQTIHQWPATLVQPVGSPLSLECTVEGTSNPNLYWYRQAAGRGLQLLFYSVGIGQISSEVPQNLSASRPQDRQFILSSKKLLLSDSGFYLCAWSDRGGYTFGSGTRLTVV.